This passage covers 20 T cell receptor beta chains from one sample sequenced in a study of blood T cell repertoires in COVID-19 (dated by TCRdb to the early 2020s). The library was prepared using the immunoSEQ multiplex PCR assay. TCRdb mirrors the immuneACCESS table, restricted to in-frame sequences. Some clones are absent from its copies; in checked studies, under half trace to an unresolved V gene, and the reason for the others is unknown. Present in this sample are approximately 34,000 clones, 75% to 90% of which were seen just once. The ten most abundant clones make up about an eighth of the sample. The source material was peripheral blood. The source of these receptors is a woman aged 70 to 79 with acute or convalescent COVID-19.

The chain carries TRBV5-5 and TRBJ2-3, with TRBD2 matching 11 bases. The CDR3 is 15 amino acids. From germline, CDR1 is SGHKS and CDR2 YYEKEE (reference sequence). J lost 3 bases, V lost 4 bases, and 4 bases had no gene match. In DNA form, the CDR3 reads TGTGCCAGCAGCCCCAGACTAGCGGGAACAGATACGCAGTATTTT. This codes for CASSPRLAGTDTQYF.

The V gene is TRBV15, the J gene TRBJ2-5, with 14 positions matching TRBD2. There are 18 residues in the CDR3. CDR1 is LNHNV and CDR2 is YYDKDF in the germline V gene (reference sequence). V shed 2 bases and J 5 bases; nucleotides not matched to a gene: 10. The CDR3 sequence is CATSRSVTSGRVGETQYF. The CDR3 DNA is TGTGCCACCAGCAGATCCGTGACTAGCGGGAGGGTGGGGGAGACCCAGTACTTC. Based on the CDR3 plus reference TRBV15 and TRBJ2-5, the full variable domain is DAMVIQNPRYQVTQFGKPVTLSCSQTLNHNVMYWYQQKSSQAPKLLFHYYDKDFNNEADTPDNFQSRRPNTSFCFLDIRSPGLGDTAMYLCATSRSVTSGRVGETQYFGPGTRLLVL.

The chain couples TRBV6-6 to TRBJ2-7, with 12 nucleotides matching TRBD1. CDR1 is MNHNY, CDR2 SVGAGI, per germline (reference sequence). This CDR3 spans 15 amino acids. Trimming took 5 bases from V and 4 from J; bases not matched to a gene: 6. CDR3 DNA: TGTGCCAGCAGTCCCCCGGGACAGGGGGCATACGAGCAGTACTTC. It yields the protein CASSPPGQGAYEQYF.

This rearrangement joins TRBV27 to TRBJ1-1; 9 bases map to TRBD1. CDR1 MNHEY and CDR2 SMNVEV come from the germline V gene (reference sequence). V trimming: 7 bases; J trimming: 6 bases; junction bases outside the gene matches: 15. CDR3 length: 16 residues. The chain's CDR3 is CASTPWTGVGAAEAFF. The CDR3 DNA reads TGTGCCAGCACCCCATGGACAGGGGTAGGGGCGGCTGAAGCTTTCTTT.

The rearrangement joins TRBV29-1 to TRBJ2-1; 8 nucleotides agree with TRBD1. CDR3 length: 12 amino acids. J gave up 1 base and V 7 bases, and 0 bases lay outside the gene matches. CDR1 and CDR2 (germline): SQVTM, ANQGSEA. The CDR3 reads CSGQGSYNEQFF. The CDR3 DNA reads TGCAGCGGACAGGGGTCCTACAATGAGCAGTTCTTC.

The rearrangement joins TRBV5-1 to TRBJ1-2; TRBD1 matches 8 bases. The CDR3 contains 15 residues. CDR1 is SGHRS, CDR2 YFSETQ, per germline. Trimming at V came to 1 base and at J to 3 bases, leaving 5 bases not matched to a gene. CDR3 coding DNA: TGCGCCAGCAGCTTGACAGGGGGATCATACTATGGCTACACCTTC. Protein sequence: CASSLTGGSYYGYTF. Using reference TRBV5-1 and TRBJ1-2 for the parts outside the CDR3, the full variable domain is KAGVTQTPRYLIKTRGQQVTLSCSPISGHRSVSWYQQTPGQGLQFLFEYFSETQRNKGNFPGRFSGRQFSNSRSEMNVSTLELGDSALYLCASSLTGGSYYGYTFGSGTRLTVV.

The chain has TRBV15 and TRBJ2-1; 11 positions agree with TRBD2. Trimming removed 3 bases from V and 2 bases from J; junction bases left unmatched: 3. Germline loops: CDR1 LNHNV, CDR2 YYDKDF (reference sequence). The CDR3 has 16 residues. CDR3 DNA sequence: TGTGCCACCAGCAGGCCGGGACTAGCGGCCTACAATGAGCAGTTCTTC. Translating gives CATSRPGLAAYNEQFF.

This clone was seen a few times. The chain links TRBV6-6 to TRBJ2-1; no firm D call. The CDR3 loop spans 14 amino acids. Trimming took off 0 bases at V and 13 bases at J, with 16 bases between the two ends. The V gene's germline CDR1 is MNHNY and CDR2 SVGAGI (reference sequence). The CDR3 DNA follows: TGTGCCAGCAGTTACTCGCTCGAAGCCGCTCTTCAGTTCTTC. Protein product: CASSYSLEAALQFF.

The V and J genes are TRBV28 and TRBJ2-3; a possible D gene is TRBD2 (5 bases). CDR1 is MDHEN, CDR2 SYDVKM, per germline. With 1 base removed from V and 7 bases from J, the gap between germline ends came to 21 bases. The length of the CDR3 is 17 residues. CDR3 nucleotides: TGTGCCAGCAGTTTATCACCTAGCCGGGAACCTACGAATACGCAGTATTTT. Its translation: CASSLSPSREPTNTQYF. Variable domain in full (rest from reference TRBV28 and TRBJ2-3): DVKVTQSSRYLVKRTGEKVFLECVQDMDHENMFWYRQDPGLGLRLIYFSYDVKMKEKGDIPEGYSVSREKKERFSLILESASTNQTSMYLCASSLSPSREPTNTQYFGPGTRLTVL.

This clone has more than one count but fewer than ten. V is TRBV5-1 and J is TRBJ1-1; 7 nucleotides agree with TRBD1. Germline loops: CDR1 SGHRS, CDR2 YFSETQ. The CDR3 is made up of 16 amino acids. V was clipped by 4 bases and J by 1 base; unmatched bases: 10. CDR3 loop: CASSLGTAPPNTEAFF. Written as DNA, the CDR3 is TGCGCCAGCAGCCTCGGGACAGCCCCACCGAACACTGAAGCTTTCTTT.

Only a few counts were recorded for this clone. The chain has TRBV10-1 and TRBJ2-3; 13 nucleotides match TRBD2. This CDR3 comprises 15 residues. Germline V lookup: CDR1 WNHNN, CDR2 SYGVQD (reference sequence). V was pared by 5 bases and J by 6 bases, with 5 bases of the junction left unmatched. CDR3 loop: CASSPGTSGKDTQYF. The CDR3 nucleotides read TGCGCCAGCAGTCCCGGGACTAGCGGGAAGGATACGCAGTATTTT.

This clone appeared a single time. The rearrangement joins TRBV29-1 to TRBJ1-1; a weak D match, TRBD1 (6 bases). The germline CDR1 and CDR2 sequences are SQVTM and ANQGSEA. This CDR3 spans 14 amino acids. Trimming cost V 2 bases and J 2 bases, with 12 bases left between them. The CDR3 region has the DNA TGCAGCGTTGAACGTCAGGGGAGCAACACTGAAGCTTTCTTT. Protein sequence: CSVERQGSNTEAFF.

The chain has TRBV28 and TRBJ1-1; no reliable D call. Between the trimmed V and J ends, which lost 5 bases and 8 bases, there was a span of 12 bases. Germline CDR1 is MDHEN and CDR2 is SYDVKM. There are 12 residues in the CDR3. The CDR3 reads CASSPPTKEAFF. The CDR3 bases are TGTGCCAGCAGTCCTCCGACAAAGGAAGCTTTCTTT.

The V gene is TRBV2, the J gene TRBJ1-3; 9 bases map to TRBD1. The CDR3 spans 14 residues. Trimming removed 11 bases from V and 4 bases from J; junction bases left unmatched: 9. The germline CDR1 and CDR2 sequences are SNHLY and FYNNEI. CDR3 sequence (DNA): TGTGCCTGCTACTACGGGACAGGGGGAAACACCATATATTTT. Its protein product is CACYYGTGGNTIYF.

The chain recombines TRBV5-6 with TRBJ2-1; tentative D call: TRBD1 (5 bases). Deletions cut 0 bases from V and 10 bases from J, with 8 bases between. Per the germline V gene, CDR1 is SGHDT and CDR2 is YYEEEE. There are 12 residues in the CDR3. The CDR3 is CASSLVNREQFF. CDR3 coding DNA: TGTGCCAGCAGCTTGGTTAACAGGGAGCAGTTCTTC.

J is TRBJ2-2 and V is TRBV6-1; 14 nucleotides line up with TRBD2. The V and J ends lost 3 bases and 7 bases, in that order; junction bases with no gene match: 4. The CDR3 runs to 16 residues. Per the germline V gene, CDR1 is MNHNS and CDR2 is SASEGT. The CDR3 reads CASSEGLAGVGGELFF. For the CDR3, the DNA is TGTGCCAGCAGTGAGGGACTAGCGGGAGTTGGCGGGGAGCTGTTTTTT.

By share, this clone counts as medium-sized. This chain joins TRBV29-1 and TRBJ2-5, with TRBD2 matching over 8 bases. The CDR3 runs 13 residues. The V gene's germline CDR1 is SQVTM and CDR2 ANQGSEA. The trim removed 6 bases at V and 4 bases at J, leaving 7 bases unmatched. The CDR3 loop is CSVPGLVLETQYF. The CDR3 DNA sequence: TGCAGCGTACCGGGACTAGTTTTAGAGACCCAGTACTTC. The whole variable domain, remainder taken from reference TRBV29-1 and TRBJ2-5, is SAVISQKPSRDICQRGTSLTIQCQVDSQVTMMFWYRQQPGQSLTLIATANQGSEATYESGFVIDKFPISRPNLTFSTLTVSNMSPEDSSIYLCSVPGLVLETQYFGPGTRLLVL.

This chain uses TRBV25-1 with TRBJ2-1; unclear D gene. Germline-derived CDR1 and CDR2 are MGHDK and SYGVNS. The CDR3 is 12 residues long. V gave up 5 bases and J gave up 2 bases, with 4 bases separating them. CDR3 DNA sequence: TGTGCCAGCAGTACAGCCTACAATGAGCAGTTCTTC. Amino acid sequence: CASSTAYNEQFF.

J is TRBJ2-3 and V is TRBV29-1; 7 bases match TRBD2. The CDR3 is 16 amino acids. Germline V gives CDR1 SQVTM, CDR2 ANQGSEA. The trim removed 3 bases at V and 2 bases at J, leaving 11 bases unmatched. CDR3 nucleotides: TGCAGCGTTGAGAAGAGAGGGCTAGCGGTCACAGATACGCAGTATTTT. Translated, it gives CSVEKRGLAVTDTQYF.

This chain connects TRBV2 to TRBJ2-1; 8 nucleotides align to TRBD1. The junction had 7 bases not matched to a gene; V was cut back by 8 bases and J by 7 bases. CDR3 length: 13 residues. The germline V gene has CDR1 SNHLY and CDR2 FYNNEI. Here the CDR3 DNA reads TGTGCCAGCCGGTGGACAGGGAAGAATGAGCAGTTCTTC. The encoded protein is CASRWTGKNEQFF.